This T cell receptor beta chain appears in the sequencing data of a study of shared clonotypes between healthy human individuals. Study overall: Three plates each covered CD4 naive and memory; CD8 naive two, CD8 memory one.

Method: immunoSEQ multiplex PCR; TCRdb's copy keeps in-frame clones and lacks some. The table includes roughly 2.5 million clones, 85% to 95% detected once. The germline V gene encodes CDR1 SNHLY and CDR2 FYNNEI. The CDR3 runs 11 residues. Trimming stripped 7 bases from V and 3 bases from J, with 5 bases between. Sequencing was performed on naive CD4+ T cells sorted from blood. Subset given: CD45RA+ positively selected. The clonotype comes from a young man in good health. The chain has TRBV2 and TRBJ2-3, with D hard to call. CDR3 bases: TGTGCCAGCATAGGAACAGATACGCAGTATTTT. Translating gives CASIGTDTQYF.